The source of this TCR beta chain is a study of T-cell memory formation after mild COVID-19. The wider study: Clustering of TCRs was largely donor specific. Findings of the study overall: Cross-reactive memory appears to have joined, as suggested by some responding clones showing up in pre-infection memory. Second-wave clones peaking on day 37 lacked confirmed SARS-CoV-2 specificity. Clones that contracted clustered mainly in CM and EM if CD4+ and in EMRA if CD8+.

Germline-derived CDR1 and CDR2 are SGHDT and YYEEEE. The CDR3 sequence is 14 residues long. V was clipped by 5 bases and J by 0 bases, with 12 bases between them. This clonotype turned up a few times. Its antigen is currently unknown. TCRdb itself ran the 5' RACE reads through MiXCR, one entry per CDR3 protein. The sample lists approximately 170,000 distinct CDR3 sequences, 10% to 15% occurring once. Sequencing used PBMCs or a T cell subset sorted from them (not recorded which). V usage is TRBV5-6 and J usage is TRBJ2-7, with unresolved D. The clonotype originates from a man between 18 and 35 years old who had mild COVID-19 (a few samples of this study predate the infection). Cell type and time point are not known. CDR3 DNA sequence: TGTGCCAGCAGAATAAGAGGCGGCTCCTACGAGCAGTACTTC. Encoded protein: CASRIRGGSYEQYF.